Shown below are 8 T cell receptor beta chains from a single sample sequenced in a study of cytomegalovirus exposure and HLA in healthy donors. The PCR employed 60 Vbeta primers together with 13 Jbeta primers. The method was immunoSEQ multiplex PCR; TCRdb's version includes in-frame clones alone and lacks a portion of them. The sample has about 120,000 clones; 70% to 85% are singletons. Sequencing was performed on PBMCs. The receptor source for this set is a man aged 35-49 years in good health and CMV-seropositive.

This rearrangement joins TRBV27 to TRBJ2-6; 9 positions match TRBD1. In germline, CDR1 is MNHEY, CDR2 SMNVEV (reference sequence). The CDR3 is 17 residues long. The V gene end was trimmed by 5 bases and the J gene end by 4 bases; junction bases not matched to a gene: 9. CDR3 sequence reads: CASSLFGTGSGANVLTF. CDR3 nucleotide sequence: TGTGCCAGCAGTCTCTTCGGGACAGGGTCAGGGGCCAACGTCCTGACTTTC.

This rearrangement joins TRBV5-5 to TRBJ2-7, with 9 bases lining up with TRBD1. Trimming took 4 bases from V and 3 from J; bases not matched to a gene: 5. Per germline, CDR1 SGHKS and CDR2 YYEKEE (reference sequence). This CDR3 spans 14 amino acids. CDR3 bases: TGTGCCAGCAGCACGGGACAGGGACTCTACGAGCAGTACTTC. Residues: CASSTGQGLYEQYF. Combining the CDR3 with reference TRBV5-5 and TRBJ2-7 gives the whole variable domain DAGVTQSPTHLIKTRGQQVTLRCSPISGHKSVSWYQQVLGQGPQFIFQYYEKEERGRGNFPDRFSARQFPNYSSELNVNALLLGDSALYLCASSTGQGLYEQYFGPGTRLTVT.

The genes are TRBV10-3 and TRBJ2-5; the D gene is possibly TRBD1 (5 bases). Trimming took 5 bases from V and 5 from J, leaving 12 bases between them. Germline V gives CDR1 ENHRY, CDR2 SYGVKD. This CDR3 contains 13 residues. The CDR3 nucleotides read TGTGCCATCAGTTTCGCAGGGATGGAGACCCAGTACTTC. It encodes CAISFAGMETQYF.

V gene TRBV5-1 combines with J gene TRBJ2-7; D is perhaps TRBD1 (6 bases). Germline V gene lookup returns CDR1 SGHRS and CDR2 YFSETQ. Trimming stripped 0 bases from V and 2 bases from J, with 12 bases between. The length of the CDR3 is 15 residues. The CDR3 sequence: CASSLEQGKAYEQYF. The CDR3 DNA is TGCGCCAGCAGCTTGGAGCAGGGGAAAGCCTACGAGCAGTACTTC.

This chain connects TRBV7-3 to TRBJ2-5, with D possibly being TRBD2 (7 bases). Germline loops: CDR1 SGHTA, CDR2 FQGTGA. V was cut by 0 bases and J by 3 bases, with 11 bases left in between. CDR3 length equals 15 residues. The CDR3 spells CASSLTGGAEETQYF. CDR3 coding DNA: TGTGCCAGCAGCTTAACGGGGGGGGCCGAAGAGACCCAGTACTTC. The entire variable domain, with the rest obtained from reference TRBV7-3 and TRBJ2-5, is as follows: GAGVSQTPSNKVTEKGKYVELRCDPISGHTALYWYRQSLGQGPEFLIYFQGTGAADDSGLPNDRFFAVRPEGSVSTLKIQRTERGDSAVYLCASSLTGGAEETQYFGPGTRLLVL.

The J gene is TRBJ1-6, the V gene TRBV6-4; no firm D call. Germline lookup yields CDR1 MRHNA and CDR2 SNTAGT. V dropped 6 bases and J dropped 6 bases, with 12 bases sitting between them. This CDR3 has 14 amino acids. CDR3 protein: CASSAAGGNSPLHF. The CDR3 DNA reads as TGTGCCAGCAGCGCCGCGGGCGGTAATTCACCCCTCCACTTT.

This chain joins TRBV7-9 and TRBJ1-5; TRBD1 matches 7 bases. The V gene end was trimmed by 5 bases and the J gene end by 5 bases; junction bases not matched to a gene: 6. CDR3 size: 14 residues. The germline V gene encodes CDR1 SEHNR and CDR2 FQNEAQ (reference sequence). The CDR3 DNA reads as TGTGCCAGCAGCCCATCAGGGGGAGATCAGCCCCAGCATTTT. This gives the protein CASSPSGGDQPQHF. The full variable domain, rest sourced from reference TRBV7-9 and TRBJ1-5, is DTGVSQNPRHKITKRGQNVTFRCDPISEHNRLYWYRQTLGQGPEFLTYFQNEAQLEKSRLLSDRFSAERPKGSFSTLEIQRTEQGDSAMYLCASSPSGGDQPQHFGDGTRLSIL.

V and J are TRBV7-9 and TRBJ2-7; TRBD1 agrees at 7 bases. CDR1 SEHNR and CDR2 FQNEAQ come from the germline V gene (reference sequence). CDR3 length: 12 residues. The J segment lost 6 bases and the V segment lost 6 bases, leaving 5 bases of the junction unmatched. The CDR3 nucleotides are TGTGCCAGCAGTTCCGGGACAGTCGAGCAGTACTTC. Translated, it gives CASSSGTVEQYF.